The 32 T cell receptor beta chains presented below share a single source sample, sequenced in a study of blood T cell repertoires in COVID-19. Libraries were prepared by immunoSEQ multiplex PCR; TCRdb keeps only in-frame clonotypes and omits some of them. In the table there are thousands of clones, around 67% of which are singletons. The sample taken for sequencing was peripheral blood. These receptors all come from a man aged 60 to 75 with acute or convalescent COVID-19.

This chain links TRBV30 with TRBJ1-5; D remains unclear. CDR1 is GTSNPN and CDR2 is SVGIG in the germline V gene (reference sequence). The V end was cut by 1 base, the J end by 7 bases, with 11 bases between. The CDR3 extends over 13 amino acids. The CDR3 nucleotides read TGTGCCTGGAGTGCTCTCCCGGGACAGCCCCAGCATTTT. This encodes CAWSALPGQPQHF.

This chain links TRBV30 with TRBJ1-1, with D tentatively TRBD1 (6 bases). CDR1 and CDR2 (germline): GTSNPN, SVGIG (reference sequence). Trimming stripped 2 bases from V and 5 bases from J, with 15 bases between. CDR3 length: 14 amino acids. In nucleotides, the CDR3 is TGTGCCTGGAGTCAGGGGCCCCAACGGACTGAAGCTTTCTTT. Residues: CAWSQGPQRTEAFF.

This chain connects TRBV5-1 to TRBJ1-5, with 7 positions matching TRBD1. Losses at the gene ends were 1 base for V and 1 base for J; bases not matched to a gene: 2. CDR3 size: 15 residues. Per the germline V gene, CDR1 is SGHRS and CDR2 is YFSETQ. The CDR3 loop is CASSLTGASNQPQHF. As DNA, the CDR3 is TGCGCCAGCAGCTTGACAGGGGCGAGCAATCAGCCCCAGCATTTT.

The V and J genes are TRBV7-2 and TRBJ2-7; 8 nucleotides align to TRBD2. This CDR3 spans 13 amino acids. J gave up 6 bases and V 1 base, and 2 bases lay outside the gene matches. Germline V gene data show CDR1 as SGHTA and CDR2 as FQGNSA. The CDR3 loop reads CASSLVGLGEQYF. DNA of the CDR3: TGTGCCAGCAGCTTAGTGGGACTAGGCGAGCAGTACTTC.

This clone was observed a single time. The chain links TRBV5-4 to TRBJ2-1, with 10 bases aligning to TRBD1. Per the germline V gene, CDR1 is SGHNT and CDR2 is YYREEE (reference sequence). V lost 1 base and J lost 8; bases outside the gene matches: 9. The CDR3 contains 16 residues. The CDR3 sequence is CASSLRFLGQGHEQFF. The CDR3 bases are TGTGCCAGCAGCTTGAGGTTTTTGGGACAGGGGCATGAGCAGTTCTTC.

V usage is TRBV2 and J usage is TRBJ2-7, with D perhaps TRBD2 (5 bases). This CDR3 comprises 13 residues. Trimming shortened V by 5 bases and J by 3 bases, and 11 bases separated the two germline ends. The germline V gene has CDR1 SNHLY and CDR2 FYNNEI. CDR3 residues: CASSRGRNYEQYF. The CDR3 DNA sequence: TGTGCCAGCAGTCGGGGTCGAAACTACGAGCAGTACTTC.

The CDR3 spells CASSLAWDTTYEQYF. The DNA for the CDR3 is TGTGCCAGCAGCTTAGCCTGGGACACCACCTACGAGCAGTACTTC. This sequence joins TRBV7-8 and TRBJ2-7, with a possible D match to TRBD1 (6 bases). CDR1 and CDR2 (germline): SGHVS, FQNEAQ. Trimming shortened V by 0 bases and J by 2 bases, and 11 bases separated the two germline ends. This CDR3 is 15 amino acids long.

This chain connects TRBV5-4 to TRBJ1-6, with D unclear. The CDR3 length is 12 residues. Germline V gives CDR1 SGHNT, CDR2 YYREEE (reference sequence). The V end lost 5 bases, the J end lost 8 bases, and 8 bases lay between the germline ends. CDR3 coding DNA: TGTGCCAGCAGAACCACAGATTCACCCCTCCACTTT. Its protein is CASRTTDSPLHF.

The CDR3 DNA sequence: TGTGCCAGCAGCGTAAGGGGACAGGGCGCCTACGAGCAGTACTTC. Amino acids: CASSVRGQGAYEQYF. V is TRBV9 and J is TRBJ2-7, with TRBD1 matching 9 bases. J lost 2 bases, V lost 1 base, and 4 bases had no gene match. This CDR3 region has 15 residues. The V gene's germline CDR1 is SGDLS and CDR2 YYNGEE.

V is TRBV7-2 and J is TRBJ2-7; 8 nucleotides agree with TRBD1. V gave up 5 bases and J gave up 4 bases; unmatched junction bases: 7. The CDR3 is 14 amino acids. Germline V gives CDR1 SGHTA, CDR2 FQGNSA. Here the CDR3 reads CASSVTGDRYEQYF. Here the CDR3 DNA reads TGTGCCAGCAGCGTGACAGGGGACCGATACGAGCAGTACTTC.

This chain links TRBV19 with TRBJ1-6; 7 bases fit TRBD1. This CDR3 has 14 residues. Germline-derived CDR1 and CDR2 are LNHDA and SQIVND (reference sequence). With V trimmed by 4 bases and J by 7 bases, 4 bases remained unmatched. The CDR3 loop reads CASSRTGANSPLHF. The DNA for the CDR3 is TGTGCCAGTAGTAGGACAGGAGCGAATTCACCCCTCCACTTT.

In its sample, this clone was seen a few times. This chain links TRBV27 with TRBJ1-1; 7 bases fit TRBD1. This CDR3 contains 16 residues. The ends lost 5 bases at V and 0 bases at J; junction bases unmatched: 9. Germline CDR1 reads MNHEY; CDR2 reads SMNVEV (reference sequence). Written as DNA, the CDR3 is TGTGCCAGCAGTCGTTTGGTCGGACAGGTGAACACTGAAGCTTTCTTT. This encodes CASSRLVGQVNTEAFF.

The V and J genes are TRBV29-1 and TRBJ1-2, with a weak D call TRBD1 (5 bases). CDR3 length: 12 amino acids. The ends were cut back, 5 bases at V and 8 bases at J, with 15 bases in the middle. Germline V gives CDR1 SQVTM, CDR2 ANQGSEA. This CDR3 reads CSVSRVDGGYTF. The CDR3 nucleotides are TGCAGCGTTTCCAGGGTCGACGGCGGCTACACCTTC.

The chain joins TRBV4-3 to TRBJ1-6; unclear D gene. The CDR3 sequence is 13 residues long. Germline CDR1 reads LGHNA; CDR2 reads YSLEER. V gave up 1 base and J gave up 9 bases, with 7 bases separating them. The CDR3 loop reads CASSQVRVSPLHF. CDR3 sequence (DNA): TGCGCCAGCAGCCAAGTGAGGGTTTCACCCCTCCACTTT.

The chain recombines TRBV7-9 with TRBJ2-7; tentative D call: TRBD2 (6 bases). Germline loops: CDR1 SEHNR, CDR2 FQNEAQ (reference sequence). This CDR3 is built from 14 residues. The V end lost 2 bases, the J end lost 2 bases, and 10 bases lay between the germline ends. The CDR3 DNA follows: TGTGCCAGCAGCTTAATCGGGGAGGCCTACGAGCAGTACTTC. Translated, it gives CASSLIGEAYEQYF.

CDR3 region: CASRLAGVSSHEQYF. CDR3 nucleotide sequence: TGCGCCAGCAGGTTAGCGGGGGTAAGTTCCCACGAGCAGTACTTC. This chain links TRBV5-1 with TRBJ2-7; 9 bases agree with TRBD2. The CDR3 consists of 15 residues. Germline-derived CDR1 and CDR2 are SGHRS and YFSETQ. With V trimmed by 5 bases and J by 5 bases, 11 bases remained unmatched.

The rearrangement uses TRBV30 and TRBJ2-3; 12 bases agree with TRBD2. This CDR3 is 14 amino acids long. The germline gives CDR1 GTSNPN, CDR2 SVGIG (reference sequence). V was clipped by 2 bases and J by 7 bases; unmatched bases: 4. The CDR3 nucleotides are TGTGCCTGGAGTCTAGCGGGAGGGCAACATACGCAGTATTTT. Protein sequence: CAWSLAGGQHTQYF.

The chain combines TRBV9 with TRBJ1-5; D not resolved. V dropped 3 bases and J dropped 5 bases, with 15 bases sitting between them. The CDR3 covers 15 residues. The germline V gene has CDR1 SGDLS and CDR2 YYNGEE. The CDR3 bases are TGTGCCAGCAGCGAACGCGGGCGGATCGATCAGCCCCAGCATTTT. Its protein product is CASSERGRIDQPQHF.

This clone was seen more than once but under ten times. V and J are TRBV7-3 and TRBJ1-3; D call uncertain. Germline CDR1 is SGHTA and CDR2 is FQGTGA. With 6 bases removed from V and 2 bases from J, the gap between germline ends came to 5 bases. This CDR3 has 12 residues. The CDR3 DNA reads TGTGCCAGCAGAGGAGCTGGAAACACCATATATTTT. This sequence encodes CASRGAGNTIYF.

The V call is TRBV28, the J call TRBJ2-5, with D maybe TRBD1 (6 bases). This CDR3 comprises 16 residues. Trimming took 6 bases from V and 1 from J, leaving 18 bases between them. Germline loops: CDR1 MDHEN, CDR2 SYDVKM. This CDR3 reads CASSPLGADPQETQYF. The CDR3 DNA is TGTGCCAGCAGCCCCCTGGGGGCCGATCCCCAAGAGACCCAGTACTTC.

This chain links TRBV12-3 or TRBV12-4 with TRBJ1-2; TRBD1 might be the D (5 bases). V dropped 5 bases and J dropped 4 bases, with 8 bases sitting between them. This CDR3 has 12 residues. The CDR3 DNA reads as TGTGCCAGCAGTCAAGACAGCTATGGCTACACCTTC. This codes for CASSQDSYGYTF.

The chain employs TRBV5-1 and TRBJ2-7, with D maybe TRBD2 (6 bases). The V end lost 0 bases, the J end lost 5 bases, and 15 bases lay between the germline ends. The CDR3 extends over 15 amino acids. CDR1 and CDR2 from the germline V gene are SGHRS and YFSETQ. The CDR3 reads CASSLDGAGINEQYF. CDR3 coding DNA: TGCGCCAGCAGCTTGGATGGGGCGGGAATCAACGAGCAGTACTTC.

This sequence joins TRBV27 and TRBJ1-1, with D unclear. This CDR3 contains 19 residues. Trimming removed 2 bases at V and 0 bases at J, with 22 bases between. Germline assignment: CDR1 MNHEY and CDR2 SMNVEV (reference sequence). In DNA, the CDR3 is TGTGCCAGCAGTTTAGGTGTTTTGAGATCGGGGAAGTTGAACACTGAAGCTTTCTTT. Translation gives CASSLGVLRSGKLNTEAFF.

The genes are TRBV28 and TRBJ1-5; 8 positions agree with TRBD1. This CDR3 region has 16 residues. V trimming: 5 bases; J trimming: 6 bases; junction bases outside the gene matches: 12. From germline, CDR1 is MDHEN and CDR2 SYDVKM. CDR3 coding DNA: TGTGCCAGCAGTCCCACGGGCAGGGGGCAGGCTCAGCCCCAGCATTTT. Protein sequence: CASSPTGRGQAQPQHF.

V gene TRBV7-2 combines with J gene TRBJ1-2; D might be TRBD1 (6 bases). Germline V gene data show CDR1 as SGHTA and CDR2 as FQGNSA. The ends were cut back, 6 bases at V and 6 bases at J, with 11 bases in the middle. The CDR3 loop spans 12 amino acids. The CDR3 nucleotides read TGTGCCAGCAGGTACAACAGGGATGGCTACACCTTC. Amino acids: CASRYNRDGYTF.

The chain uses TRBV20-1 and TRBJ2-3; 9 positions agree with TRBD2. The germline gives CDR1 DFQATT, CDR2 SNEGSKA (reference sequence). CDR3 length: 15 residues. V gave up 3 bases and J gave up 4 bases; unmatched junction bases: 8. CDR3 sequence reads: CSASLIAGASDTQYF. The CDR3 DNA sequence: TGCAGTGCTAGTCTGATAGCGGGGGCCTCAGATACGCAGTATTTT.

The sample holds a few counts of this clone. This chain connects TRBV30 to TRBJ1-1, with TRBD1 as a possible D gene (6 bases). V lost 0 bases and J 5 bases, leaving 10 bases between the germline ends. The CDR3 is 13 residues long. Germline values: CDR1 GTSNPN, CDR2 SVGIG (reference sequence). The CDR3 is CAWSVGAGTEAFF. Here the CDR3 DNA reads TGTGCCTGGAGTGTGGGGGCTGGAACTGAAGCTTTCTTT. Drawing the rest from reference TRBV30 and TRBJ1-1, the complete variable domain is SQTIHQWPATLVQPVGSPLSLECTVEGTSNPNLYWYRQAAGRGLQLLFYSVGIGQISSEVPQNLSASRPQDRQFILSSKKLLLSDSGFYLCAWSVGAGTEAFFGQGTRLTVV.

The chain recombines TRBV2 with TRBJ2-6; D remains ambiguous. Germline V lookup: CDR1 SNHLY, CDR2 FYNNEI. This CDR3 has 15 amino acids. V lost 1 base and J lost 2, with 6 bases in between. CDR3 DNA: TGTGCCAGCAGTGAAGGGAGAACTGGGGCCAACGTCCTGACTTTC. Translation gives CASSEGRTGANVLTF.

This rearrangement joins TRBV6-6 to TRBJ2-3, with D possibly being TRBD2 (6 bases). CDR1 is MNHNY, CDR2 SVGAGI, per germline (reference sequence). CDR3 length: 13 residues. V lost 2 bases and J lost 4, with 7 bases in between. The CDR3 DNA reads TGTGCCAGCAGTTACCGGGGGTCAGATACGCAGTATTTT. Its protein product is CASSYRGSDTQYF.

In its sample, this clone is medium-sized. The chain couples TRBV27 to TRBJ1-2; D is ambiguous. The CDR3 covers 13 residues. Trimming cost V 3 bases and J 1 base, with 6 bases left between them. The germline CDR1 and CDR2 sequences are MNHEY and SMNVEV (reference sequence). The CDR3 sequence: CASSFEGNYGYTF. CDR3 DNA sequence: TGTGCCAGCAGTTTTGAGGGTAACTATGGCTACACCTTC.

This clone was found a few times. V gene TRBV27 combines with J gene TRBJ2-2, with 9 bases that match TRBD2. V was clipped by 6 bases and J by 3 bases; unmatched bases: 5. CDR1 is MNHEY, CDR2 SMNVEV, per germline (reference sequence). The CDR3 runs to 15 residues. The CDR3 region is CASRLAGRDTGELFF. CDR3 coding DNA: TGTGCCAGCAGACTAGCGGGCCGAGACACCGGGGAGCTGTTTTTT.

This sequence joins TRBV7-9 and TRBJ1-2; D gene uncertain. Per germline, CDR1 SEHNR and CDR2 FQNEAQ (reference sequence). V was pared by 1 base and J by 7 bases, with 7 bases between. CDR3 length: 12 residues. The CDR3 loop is CASSLESGGYTF. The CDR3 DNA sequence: TGTGCCAGCAGCTTAGAGTCAGGTGGCTACACCTTC.